Here is one TCR beta chain with its context. Recruits, aged about 18 to 89 years, lived in 24 US areas. Two negative PCRs, clearance, or symptom resolution characterized the recovered Cohort 3 donors. This sample is drawn from a study of blood T cell repertoires in COVID-19. Study context: The United States, Italy and Spain were the sources of the acute and convalescent COVID-19 samples.

In the original analysis: Cell counts per sample came from amplifying reference gene primers. The data were produced by immunoSEQ multiplex PCR, yet TCRdb's version contains in-frame clones alone and is incomplete. The V and J calls and clone size are taken from that table; D and trimming were inferred from the DNA. The sample lists a few hundred thousand clones; 85% to 90% were seen once. This CDR3 has 14 residues. The germline V gene encodes CDR1 LGHNT and CDR2 FRNRAP. Trimming pared 5 bases from V and 8 bases from J, leaving 18 bases between. Specimen: PBMCs or T cells enriched from blood (not recorded which). This chain links TRBV12-5 with TRBJ1-2; D may be TRBD1 (6 bases). The receptor comes from a woman in her 30s who had recovered from COVID-19. The CDR3 coding sequence is TGTGCTAGTGGTAAACCACAGGGAGAACGGGGCTACACCTTC. It codes for CASGKPQGERGYTF.